The present TCR beta chain was sequenced within a study of blood T cells in healthy people across ages. On the study more broadly: About one barcoded TCR beta cDNA was captured per two T cells.

Next came a second PCR, run for about 7 to 12 cycles, which used a sample-barcoded 5' primer along with a J-beta primer mix. TCRdb analysed the 5' RACE reads with MiXCR anew, one entry per CDR3 protein. The repertoire holds about 630,000 distinct CDR3 sequences, approximately 21% seen once, with about 3.6% in the top ten. Study-level results: Underestimates were what the diversity estimates from one million T cells were considered to be.

A few counts support this clonotype. The antigen is unknown. The CDR3 spans 13 residues. Per germline, CDR1 SQVTM and CDR2 ANQGSEA. The chain has TRBV29-1 and TRBJ2-1; the match to TRBD1 covers 7 bases. Near its end, the DNA agrees better with TRBJ2-7, so the J call may be wrong. The sample was blood. The TCR was taken from a man between 65 and 85 years old in good health. CDR3 sequence (DNA): TGCAGCGTTGCGACAGGGTCAAGGTACGAGCAGTACTTC. Translation: CSVATGSRYEQYF.